This T cell receptor (beta chain) was obtained from a study of vaccination effects on CD4 cells after COVID-19 (dated by TCRdb to the early 2020s). Study-wide context: Each participant got two doses of an mRNA SARS-CoV-2 vaccine, either BNT162b2 or mRNA-1273. SARS-CoV-2 spike-specific CD4+ TCR repertoires from before and after mRNA vaccination were compared in COVID-19 convalescent patients and in infection-naive vaccine recipients. Altogether, nine to ten COVID-19 convalescent patients and several SARS-CoV-2-naive healthy vaccine recipients made up the full study. The Oncomine TCR Beta short-read assay on an Illumina iSeq 100 was used to sequence cultures from other donors in the study.

Including the terminal cysteine and phenylalanine, the CDR3 comprises 17 residues. The entry retains the CDR3 DNA only, 51 bases that are in frame from base 1. CDR1 and CDR2 are drawn from the germline V gene: SGHDN, FVKESK. The V end loses 1 base and the J end loses 4 bases, and a stretch of 16 bases separates them. In the ViraFEST assay, PBMC were stimulated with viral peptide pools, and TCR sequencing was then used to find antigen-specific CD4+ T cell clonotypes based on their expansion. After less than 13 days of culture, CD4+ T cells were isolated with the EasySep CD4+ T cell isolation kit. None of the healthy vaccine recipients had a prior SARS-CoV-2 infection, which was confirmed by nucleocapsid antibody tests that came back negative both before and after vaccination. Roughly 2 million PBMC per well were cultured in IMDM with roughly 5% human AB serum, about 9.4 IU/ml IL-2 and gentamicin, plus 10 ug/ml peptides. On days 3 and 7, half of the culture medium was replaced with fresh IL-2-containing medium. Unless otherwise noted, each peptide stimulation condition was cultured in triplicate wells. PBMC were separated from whole blood using Ficoll-Paque Plus gradient centrifugation and were then either cryopreserved at -140C or used fresh. The spike proteins of SARS-CoV-2 and of the common cold coronaviruses HCoV-NL63, HCoV-OC43 and HCoV-229E were spanned by overlapping peptide pools. The QIAamp micro DNA kit was used to extract genomic DNA from the cultured CD4+ T cells.

This clone was found once. Its antigen remains unidentified. No base qualities exist here, and no much larger clone lies one base off it. General conclusions and limits of the study: Among healthy vaccine recipients, nearly all vaccine-induced clones were SARS-CoV-2 mono-reactive, and only 1 of 255 was cross-reactive with common cold coronaviruses. Clones induced by infection and clones induced by vaccination both contracted markedly at late timepoints after vaccination, which fits with T cell responses waning over time. The study was limited by a small number of convalescent patients and lacked early post-infection timepoints.

To prepare the library, the immunoSEQ multiplex PCR assay was applied. DNA from the cultured, isolated CD4+ T cells was subjected to TCR beta CDR3 sequencing. Per the source publication's procedure: The analysis removed non-productive TCR sequences, trimmed reads to the CDR3 region, and retained only CDR3s that were 7 or more amino acids long. The MANAFEST web app was used to pick out antigen-specific clonotypes by comparing their expansion in peptide wells with that in reference cultures. Positive clones required FDR<0.05 expansion versus reference and all other wells, odds ratio above 5, and frequency above 0.1% in two replicate wells. Cross-reactive clonotypes were defined as significantly expanded in SARS-CoV-2 spike wells and in at least one common cold coronavirus spike condition. Using the stringdist R package, CDR3 similarity was measured by Levenshtein distance, and unrooted trees were constructed with ape in R 3.6.1. Imported from immuneACCESS, the table was reduced by TCRdb to in-frame sequences with V and J called. These copies leave out some clones; in studies compared against another copy, an unresolved V gene accounts for under half, and the cause of the remainder is not known. D and trimming were read from the DNA, whereas the V and J calls and clone size are those reported in that table. Here the sample has 10,000 to 13,000 clones; approximately 69% occur a single time. Roughly a quarter of the sample lies in the top ten.

The chain couples TRBV14 to TRBJ2-2; the D gene is perhaps TRBD1, from 7 matching bases. This receptor was obtained from a human donor who received a COVID-19 vaccine. The specimen was CD4+ T cells from PBMCs cultured with HCoV-229E spike peptides, collected before COVID-19 vaccination. The cell subset or site label on this specimen signifies: HCoV-229E spike overlapping peptide pool stimulation. For the CDR3, the sequence is CASSQAWRGRGTGELFF. The DNA is as follows: TGTGCCAGCAGCCAAGCTTGGAGGGGGCGAGGCACCGGGGAGCTGTTTTTT. The variable domain in full, with residues beyond the CDR3 obtained from the reference TRBV14 and TRBJ2-2 genes, is EAGVTQFPSHSVIEKGQTVTLRCDPISGHDNLYWYRRVMGKEIKFLLHFVKESKQDESGMPNNRFLAERTGGTYSTLKVQPAELEDSGVYFCASSQAWRGRGTGELFFGEGSRLTVL.